Below are 11 T cell receptor beta chains sequenced from a single sample in a study of spatial heterogeneity in lung cancer. The time point here: sample taken at primary tumor resection. TCRdb passed the 5' RACE reads through MiXCR, listing each CDR3 protein once. The sample has 6,900 or so distinct CDR3 sequences, around 12% seen once; the top ten hold roughly 20%. No antigen is known for these receptors. Study observations and caveats: Intratumoral expanded alpha and beta TCR counts were found to track tumor mutation counts.

The source material was lung tumor tissue, sampled at surgery. Every receptor here comes from a male donor with early-stage non-small cell lung cancer.

This clonotype was found a few times. This chain uses TRBV20-1 with TRBJ2-7, with 9 bases matching TRBD2. The CDR3 extends over 13 amino acids. The V gene's germline CDR1 is DFQATT and CDR2 SNEGSKA (reference sequence). J gave up 7 bases and V 5 bases, and 9 bases lay outside the gene matches. The CDR3 loop reads CSAETSGGGEQYF. The CDR3 bases are TGCAGTGCTGAGACTAGCGGAGGGGGGGAGCAGTACTTC.

V gene TRBV29-1 combines with J gene TRBJ2-1, with 9 bases that match TRBD2. This CDR3 comprises 12 residues. Trimming removed 7 bases from V and 4 bases from J; junction bases left unmatched: 2. The germline V gene has CDR1 SQVTM and CDR2 ANQGSEA. Here the CDR3 reads CSASGKYNEQFF. As DNA, the CDR3 is TGCAGCGCTAGCGGGAAGTACAATGAGCAGTTCTTC.

This clonotype was observed at least ten times. The chain employs TRBV7-3 and TRBJ1-2, with D unresolved. The V gene's germline CDR1 is SGHTA and CDR2 FQGTGA. The ends were cut back, 3 bases at V and 4 bases at J, with 9 bases in the middle. The CDR3 spans 13 residues. CDR3 sequence (DNA): TGTGCCAGCAGCTTGGGCAGCAGCTATGGCTACACCTTC. It codes for CASSLGSSYGYTF.

This clonotype came up many times. The chain links TRBV4-3 to TRBJ2-4, with 7 bases that match TRBD1. CDR1 LGHNA and CDR2 YSLEER come from the germline V gene. V dropped 4 bases and J dropped 2; count of bases not matched to a gene: 5. This CDR3 is built from 15 residues. CDR3 bases: TGCGCCAGCAGCCCCGCAGGGGGAACCAAAAACATTCAGTACTTC. Translation gives CASSPAGGTKNIQYF.

This clonotype has ten or more counts. V is TRBV28 and J is TRBJ1-5; D might be TRBD1 (6 bases). Trimming took 8 bases from V and 6 from J, leaving 17 bases between them. Germline CDR1 MDHEN, CDR2 SYDVKM. The CDR3 consists of 14 residues. CDR3: CASVAGAWGQPQHF. The CDR3 DNA sequence: TGTGCCAGCGTAGCAGGGGCGTGGGGTCAGCCCCAGCATTTT. The variable domain in full, completed from reference TRBV28 and TRBJ1-5, reads DVKVTQSSRYLVKRTGEKVFLECVQDMDHENMFWYRQDPGLGLRLIYFSYDVKMKEKGDIPEGYSVSREKKERFSLILESASTNQTSMYLCASVAGAWGQPQHFGDGTRLSIL.

In this sample, this clonotype turned up many times. This chain joins TRBV12-3 or TRBV12-4 and TRBJ1-1; TRBD1 matches at 9 bases. V was clipped by 7 bases and J by 2 bases; unmatched bases: 5. CDR3 size: 14 residues. In nucleotides, the CDR3 is TGTGCCAGCACTACGGGACAGGGTAACACTGAAGCTTTCTTT. Its translation is CASTTGQGNTEAFF.

This clonotype was seen at least ten times. The chain recombines TRBV11-2 with TRBJ1-2; D uncertain. V was clipped by 1 base and J by 5 bases, with 8 bases between them. Germline V gives CDR1 SGHAT, CDR2 FQNNGV. This CDR3 has 13 amino acids. This chain's CDR3 is CASSLGTVYGYTF. The CDR3 nucleotides are TGTGCCAGCAGCTTAGGGACGGTTTATGGCTACACCTTC. The whole variable domain, filled in from reference TRBV11-2 and TRBJ1-2, reads EAGVAQSPRYKIIEKRQSVAFWCNPISGHATLYWYQQILGQGPKLLIQFQNNGVVDDSQLPKDRFSAERLKGVDSTLKIQPAKLEDSAVYLCASSLGTVYGYTFGSGTRLTVV.

This clonotype has at least ten counts. This rearrangement joins TRBV7-6 to TRBJ2-7, with a possible D match to TRBD1 (5 bases). Germline-derived CDR1 and CDR2 are SGHVS and FNYEAQ. This CDR3 spans 12 amino acids. The V gene lost 2 bases and the J gene lost 9 bases, with 11 bases spanning the gap. CDR3 amino acids: CASSLQDRRQYF. The CDR3 nucleotides read TGTGCCAGCAGCTTACAAGACAGAAGGCAGTACTTC.

This clonotype rates as medium-sized. The chain carries TRBV7-2 and TRBJ2-7, with TRBD1 matching over 8 bases. CDR3 length equals 14 residues. J lost 2 bases, V lost 3 bases, and 3 bases had no gene match. Germline CDR1 SGHTA, CDR2 FQGNSA. Here the CDR3 reads CASSLAGQAYEQYF. Written as DNA, the CDR3 is TGTGCCAGCAGCTTGGCGGGACAGGCCTACGAGCAGTACTTC.

This clonotype occurred many times. J is TRBJ2-1 and V is TRBV19; the match to TRBD2 covers 9 bases. The CDR3 covers 15 residues. The germline gives CDR1 LNHDA, CDR2 SQIVND (reference sequence). Germline trimming cut 3 bases from V and 5 bases from J; bases unmatched to any gene: 5. CDR3 DNA: TGTGCCAGTAGTATTCGCGGGAGGGCCGACAATGAGCAGTTCTTC. Translating gives CASSIRGRADNEQFF.

In its sample, this clonotype was seen many times. This rearrangement joins TRBV4-3 to TRBJ2-6; 9 positions match TRBD2. The CDR3 length is 19 residues. With V trimmed by 0 bases and J by 1 base, 7 bases remained unmatched. The germline gives CDR1 LGHNA, CDR2 YSLEER. The CDR3 region is CASSQDRGLAGSGANVLTF. DNA of the CDR3: TGCGCCAGCAGCCAAGATCGTGGGCTAGCGGGATCTGGGGCCAACGTCCTGACTTTC.